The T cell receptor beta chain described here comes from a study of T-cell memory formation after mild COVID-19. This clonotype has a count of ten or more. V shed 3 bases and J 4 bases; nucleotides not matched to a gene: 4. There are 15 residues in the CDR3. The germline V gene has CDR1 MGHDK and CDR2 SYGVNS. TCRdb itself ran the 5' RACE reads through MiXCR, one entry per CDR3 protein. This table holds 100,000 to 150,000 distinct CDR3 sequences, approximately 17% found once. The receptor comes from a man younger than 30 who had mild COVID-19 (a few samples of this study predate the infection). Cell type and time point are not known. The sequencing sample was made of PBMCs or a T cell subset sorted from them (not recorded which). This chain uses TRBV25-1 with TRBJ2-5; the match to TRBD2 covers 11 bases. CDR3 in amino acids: CASSETSGVRETQYF. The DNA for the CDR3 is TGTGCCAGCAGTGAGACTAGCGGGGTTCGAGAGACCCAGTACTTC. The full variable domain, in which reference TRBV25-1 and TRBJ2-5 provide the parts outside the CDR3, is EADIYQTPRYLVIGTGKKITLECSQTMGHDKMYWYQQDPGMELHLIHYSYGVNSTEKGDLSSESTVSRIRTEHFPLTLESARPSHTSQYLCASSETSGVRETQYFGPGTRLLVL.